The source of this TCR beta chain is a study of blood T cell repertoires in COVID-19. Donors in Cohort 3 who had recovered were those with two negative PCRs, healthcare professional clearance, or resolution of their symptoms. Only in-frame clones appear in the TCRdb table, and some are missing; sequencing was by immunoSEQ multiplex PCR. The table shows approximately 300,000 clones, with more than 70% occurring only once. CDR3 length equals 16 residues. Trimming took 1 base from V and 9 from J, leaving 19 bases between them. Germline CDR1 MGHRA, CDR2 YSYEKL. The source of this sequence is a woman in her twenties or thirties who had recovered from COVID-19. The V call is TRBV4-1, the J call TRBJ1-5; maybe TRBD1 (5 bases). Sequenced material: PBMCs or T cells enriched from blood (not recorded which). Here the CDR3 DNA reads TGCGCCAGCAGCCAAGCCGCCAGGGAGGGAGTCTGGCCCCAGCATTTT. Protein sequence: CASSQAAREGVWPQHF.